These 24 T cell receptor beta chains share one sample of origin, sequenced in a study of shared clonotypes between healthy human individuals. Assay: immunoSEQ multiplex PCR; the TCRdb copy retains only in-frame clones and omits some. The table has about 2.4 million clones, 90% to 95% seen once. Source material: naive CD4+ T cells from PBMCs. As for subset: CD45RA+ positively selected. The receptor set was obtained from a man younger than 35 in good health. Some clones in this sample may be carry-over from other donors' samples.

The CDR3 reads CASSQDWGTSGNTIYF. In DNA, the CDR3 is TGTGCCAGCAGCCAAGATTGGGGAACCTCTGGAAACACCATATATTTT. This chain links TRBV4-2 with TRBJ1-3; D uncertain. CDR3 length: 16 amino acids. Between the trimmed V and J ends, which lost 0 bases and 0 bases, there was a span of 9 bases. Per germline, CDR1 LGHNA and CDR2 YNFKEQ.

Concerning this clone: Other DNA variants within this sample encode the same CDR3. V is TRBV6-1 and J is TRBJ1-5; the D is unclear. The V and J ends lost 3 bases and 4 bases respectively, with 7 bases between them. The CDR3 totals 13 residues. Germline-derived CDR1 and CDR2 are MNHNS and SASEGT. The CDR3 reads CASSESGNQPQHF. CDR3 DNA sequence: TGTGCCAGCAGTGAGTCCGGGAATCAGCCCCAGCATTTT.

The chain uses TRBV18 and TRBJ2-1; D gene unclear. Per the germline V gene, CDR1 is KGHSH and CDR2 is LQKENI. This CDR3 is built from 15 residues. Trimming left V 0 bases short and J 6 bases short, with 12 bases between. CDR3 DNA sequence: TGTGCCAGCTCACCACCTTCGAGCCCGGGCAATGAGCAGTTCTTC. Its protein is CASSPPSSPGNEQFF.

The chain couples TRBV28 to TRBJ2-7; 9 bases map to TRBD1. Germline assignment: CDR1 MDHEN and CDR2 SYDVKM. The CDR3 is 16 residues long. Trimming removed 1 base from V and 2 bases from J; junction bases left unmatched: 6. The CDR3 DNA is TGTGCCAGCAGTTTATCCGGGACAGGGCAAACCTACGAGCAGTACTTC. Translated: CASSLSGTGQTYEQYF. Based on the CDR3 plus reference TRBV28 and TRBJ2-7, the full variable domain is DVKVTQSSRYLVKRTGEKVFLECVQDMDHENMFWYRQDPGLGLRLIYFSYDVKMKEKGDIPEGYSVSREKKERFSLILESASTNQTSMYLCASSLSGTGQTYEQYFGPGTRLTVT.

The chain employs TRBV28 and TRBJ1-5, with D maybe TRBD1 (5 bases). The CDR3 is 12 amino acids. The germline gives CDR1 MDHEN, CDR2 SYDVKM. The CDR3 bases are TGTTCTATCTCAGGGAGCAATCAGCCCCAGCATTTT. Translated, it gives CSISGSNQPQHF.

V and J are TRBV6-6 and TRBJ2-7; TRBD1 or TRBD2 may be the D gene (5 bases each). Trimming removed 11 bases from V and 3 bases from J, with 17 bases in between. Germline V lookup: CDR1 MNHNY, CDR2 SVGAGI (reference sequence). This CDR3 contains 13 residues. CDR3: CAGAPRDHYEQYF. DNA for the CDR3: TGTGCCGGGGCACCCCGGGACCACTACGAGCAGTACTTC.

V usage is TRBV6-1 and J usage is TRBJ2-1; D unclear. This CDR3 is 11 amino acids long. Germline V lookup: CDR1 MNHNS, CDR2 SASEGT. V was cut by 8 bases and J by 6 bases, with 8 bases left in between. The CDR3 here is CASELSNEQFF. In nucleotides, the CDR3 is TGTGCCAGCGAGCTTTCCAATGAGCAGTTCTTC.

The gene calls are TRBV5-8 and TRBJ2-7; 7 positions match TRBD1. This CDR3 has 15 residues. Trimming at V came to 4 bases and at J to 0 bases, leaving 7 bases not matched to a gene. Per the germline V gene, CDR1 is SGHTS and CDR2 is YDEGEE. The CDR3 sequence: CASSMTGFNSYEQYF. DNA for the CDR3: TGTGCCAGCAGCATGACAGGGTTCAACTCCTACGAGCAGTACTTC.

The chain employs TRBV11-1 and TRBJ1-5, with D perhaps TRBD1 (5 bases). Trimming removed 1 base at V and 6 bases at J, with 13 bases between. CDR1 and CDR2 (germline): SGHAT, FQDESV (reference sequence). The CDR3 runs 15 residues. The CDR3 is CASSLEGRPGQPQHF. CDR3 nucleotide sequence: TGTGCCAGCAGCTTAGAGGGGAGGCCAGGTCAGCCCCAGCATTTT.

A note on this clone: The sample has other DNA sequences that encode this CDR3 too. The genes are TRBV11-3 and TRBJ2-7; D not resolved. The germline V gene encodes CDR1 SGHNT and CDR2 YENEEA. Trimming removed 1 base from V and 3 bases from J, with 10 bases in between. CDR3 length: 14 residues. The CDR3 DNA reads as TGTGCCAGCAGCTTAGCGGGCACCAGCTACGAGCAGTACTTC. This codes for CASSLAGTSYEQYF.

The chain recombines TRBV6-5 with TRBJ2-1; TRBD1 matches 9 bases. Germline lookup yields CDR1 MNHEY and CDR2 SVGAGI. The CDR3 consists of 16 residues. The V and J ends lost 4 bases and 7 bases, in that order; junction bases with no gene match: 11. The CDR3 reads CASSWGQGLLVNEQFF. The CDR3 DNA follows: TGTGCCAGCAGTTGGGGACAGGGTTTGTTAGTAAATGAGCAGTTCTTC.

The gene calls are TRBV19 and TRBJ1-2; D is possibly TRBD1 (6 bases). This CDR3 has 15 amino acids. CDR1 and CDR2 from the germline V gene are LNHDA and SQIVND (reference sequence). The V gene lost 5 bases and the J gene lost 4 bases, with 17 bases spanning the gap. CDR3 protein: CASSYGGAHGYGYTF. The DNA of the CDR3 is TGTGCCAGTAGTTACGGGGGGGCGCACGGCTATGGCTACACCTTC.

The V gene is TRBV21-1, the J gene TRBJ1-3; TRBD1 is taken as the D call from the table, unchecked against the DNA. TRBV21-1 is annotated as a pseudogene. The CDR3 is 18 amino acids. CDR3 nucleotides: TGTGCCAGCAGTTCGGGACAGGGGGCCCCGAGCTCTGGAAACACCATATATTTT. Translating it yields CASSSGQGAPSSGNTIYF.

This clone was picked up one time. The chain carries TRBV7-9 and TRBJ2-1; 13 bases map to TRBD2. CDR3 length equals 16 residues. Germline V lookup: CDR1 SEHNR, CDR2 FQNEAQ (reference sequence). Germline trimming cut 4 bases from V and 8 bases from J; bases unmatched to any gene: 8. CDR3 protein: CASSSRTSGSLDEQFF. The DNA for the CDR3 is TGTGCCAGCAGCTCCCGGACTAGCGGGAGTTTGGATGAGCAGTTCTTC.

The V call is TRBV7-3, the J call TRBJ2-2; 7 bases match TRBD1. With V trimmed by 3 bases and J by 7 bases, 2 bases remained unmatched. Per the germline V gene, CDR1 is SGHTA and CDR2 is FQGTGA. CDR3 length equals 13 residues. The CDR3 region is CASSFQGDGELFF. CDR3 bases: TGTGCCAGCAGCTTTCAGGGGGACGGGGAGCTGTTTTTT.

The gene calls are TRBV10-3 and TRBJ2-3, with TRBD2 matching 10 bases. V dropped 6 bases and J dropped 2; count of bases not matched to a gene: 5. The CDR3 runs to 15 residues. Germline CDR1 is ENHRY and CDR2 is SYGVKD. The CDR3 loop reads CAIRPSGGYTDTQYF. DNA for the CDR3: TGTGCCATCAGACCTAGCGGGGGTTACACAGATACGCAGTATTTT.

The gene calls are TRBV5-1 and TRBJ2-1; D is possibly TRBD1 (5 bases). CDR3 length equals 15 residues. The V and J ends lost 4 bases and 0 bases respectively, with 11 bases between them. The germline CDR1 and CDR2 sequences are SGHRS and YFSETQ. The CDR3 protein is CASSPRTLSYNEQFF. DNA for the CDR3: TGCGCCAGCAGCCCCCGGACACTCTCCTACAATGAGCAGTTCTTC.

The V and J genes are TRBV11-3 and TRBJ2-1, with D perhaps TRBD2 (5 bases). The CDR3 consists of 13 residues. Per the germline V gene, CDR1 is SGHNT and CDR2 is YENEEA. Trimming stripped 1 base from V and 11 bases from J, with 12 bases between. DNA of the CDR3: TGTGCCAGCAGCTTAGGGAGTTCTAGCAAGCAGTTCTTC. Translation: CASSLGSSSKQFF. Filled out from reference TRBV11-3 and TRBJ2-1, the complete variable domain reads EAGVVQSPRYKIIEKKQPVAFWCNPISGHNTLYWYLQNLGQGPELLIRYENEEAVDDSQLPKDRFSAERLKGVDSTLKIQPAELGDSAVYLCASSLGSSSKQFFGPGTRLTVL.

V gene TRBV2 combines with J gene TRBJ2-2; 13 bases map to TRBD2. Germline CDR1 SNHLY, CDR2 FYNNEI. The junction had 5 bases not matched to a gene; V was cut back by 5 bases and J by 8 bases. There are 15 residues in the CDR3. The CDR3 protein is CASSKLAGGPGELFF. Here the CDR3 DNA reads TGTGCCAGCAGTAAACTAGCGGGAGGGCCGGGGGAGCTGTTTTTT.

The CDR3 loop is CASSPNTGEGVAFF. The CDR3 region has the DNA TGCGCCAGCAGCCCTAACACGGGGGAGGGAGTCGCTTTCTTT. This sequence joins TRBV5-1 and TRBJ1-1; D may be TRBD1 (5 bases). Trimming shortened V by 4 bases and J by 11 bases, and 21 bases separated the two germline ends. This CDR3 is built from 14 residues. Germline V gene lookup returns CDR1 SGHRS and CDR2 YFSETQ. The full variable domain, completed using reference TRBV5-1 and TRBJ1-1, is KAGVTQTPRYLIKTRGQQVTLSCSPISGHRSVSWYQQTPGQGLQFLFEYFSETQRNKGNFPGRFSGRQFSNSRSEMNVSTLELGDSALYLCASSPNTGEGVAFFGQGTRLTVV.

Notes on this clone: Other DNA sequences from this sample encode an identical CDR3 as well. The chain uses TRBV14 and TRBJ2-7; 10 positions match TRBD2. The V and J ends lost 1 base and 6 bases, in that order; junction bases with no gene match: 3. In germline, CDR1 is SGHDN, CDR2 FVKESK. CDR3 size: 14 residues. The CDR3 DNA sequence: TGTGCCAGCAGCCAAGGACTAGCGGGTGGCGAGCAGTACTTC. Protein: CASSQGLAGGEQYF.

The chain combines TRBV28 with TRBJ2-1, with 11 positions matching TRBD2. CDR3 length: 16 amino acids. Germline CDR1 is MDHEN and CDR2 is SYDVKM. V shed 6 bases, J shed 7 bases, and the junction held 11 bases outside the gene matches. The CDR3 DNA reads TGTGCCAGCAGCCTCGCCTCGGCTAGCGGGAGGAATGAGCAGTTCTTC. Its translation: CASSLASASGRNEQFF.

The CDR3 protein is CASSPQRAGETQYF. DNA of the CDR3: TGTGCCAGCTCCCCCCAGCGGGCGGGAGAGACCCAGTACTTC. The chain is built from TRBV18 and TRBJ2-5, with D tentatively TRBD2 (6 bases). The CDR3 is made up of 14 amino acids. Germline V gene data show CDR1 as KGHSH and CDR2 as LQKENI. V was clipped by 6 bases and J by 4 bases, with 15 bases between them.

Written as DNA, the CDR3 is TGTGCCAGCAGGCCTACCGGGACAGGGGGGGGAGGCTACACCTTC. As protein: CASRPTGTGGGGYTF. This sequence joins TRBV27 and TRBJ1-2; 11 positions match TRBD1. V gave up 6 bases and J gave up 8 bases; unmatched junction bases: 11. CDR3 length: 15 residues. Germline V gene data show CDR1 as MNHEY and CDR2 as SMNVEV (reference sequence).